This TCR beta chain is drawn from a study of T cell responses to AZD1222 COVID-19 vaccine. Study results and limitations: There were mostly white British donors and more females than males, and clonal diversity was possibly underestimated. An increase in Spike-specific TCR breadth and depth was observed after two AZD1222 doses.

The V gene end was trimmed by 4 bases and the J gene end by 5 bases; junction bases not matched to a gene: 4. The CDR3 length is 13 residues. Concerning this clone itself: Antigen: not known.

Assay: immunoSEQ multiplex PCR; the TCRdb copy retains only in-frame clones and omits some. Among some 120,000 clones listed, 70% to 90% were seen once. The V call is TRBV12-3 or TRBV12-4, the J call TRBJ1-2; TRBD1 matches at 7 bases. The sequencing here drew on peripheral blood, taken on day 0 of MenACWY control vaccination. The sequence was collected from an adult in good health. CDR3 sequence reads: CASSSPGQYGYTF. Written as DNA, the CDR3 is TGTGCCAGCAGTTCGCCGGGACAGTATGGCTACACCTTC.